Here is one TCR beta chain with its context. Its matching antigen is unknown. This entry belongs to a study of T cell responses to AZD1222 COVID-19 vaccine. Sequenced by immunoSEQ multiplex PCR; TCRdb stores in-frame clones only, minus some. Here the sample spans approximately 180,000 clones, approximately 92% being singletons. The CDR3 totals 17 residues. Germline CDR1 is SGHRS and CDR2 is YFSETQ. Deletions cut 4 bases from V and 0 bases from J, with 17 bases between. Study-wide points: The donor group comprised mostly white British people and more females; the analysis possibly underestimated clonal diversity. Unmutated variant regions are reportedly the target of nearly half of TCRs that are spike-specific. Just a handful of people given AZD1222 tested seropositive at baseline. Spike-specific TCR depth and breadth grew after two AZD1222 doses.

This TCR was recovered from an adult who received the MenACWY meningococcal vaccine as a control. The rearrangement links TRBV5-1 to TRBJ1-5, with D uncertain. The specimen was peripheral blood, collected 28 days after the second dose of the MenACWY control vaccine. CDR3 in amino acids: CASSPGSGRNSNQPQHF. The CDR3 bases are TGCGCCAGCAGCCCTGGGTCCGGGAGGAATAGCAATCAGCCCCAGCATTTT.